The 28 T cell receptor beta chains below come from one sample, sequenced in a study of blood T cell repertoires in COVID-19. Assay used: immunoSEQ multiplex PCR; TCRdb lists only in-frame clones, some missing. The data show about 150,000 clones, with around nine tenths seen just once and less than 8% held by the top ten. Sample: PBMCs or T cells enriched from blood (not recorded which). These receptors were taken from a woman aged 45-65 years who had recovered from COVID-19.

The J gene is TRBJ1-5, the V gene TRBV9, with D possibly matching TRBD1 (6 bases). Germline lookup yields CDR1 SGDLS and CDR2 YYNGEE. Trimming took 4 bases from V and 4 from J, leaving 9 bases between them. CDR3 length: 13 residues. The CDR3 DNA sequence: TGTGCCAGCAGCATGACAGGAAATCAGCCCCAGCATTTT. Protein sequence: CASSMTGNQPQHF.

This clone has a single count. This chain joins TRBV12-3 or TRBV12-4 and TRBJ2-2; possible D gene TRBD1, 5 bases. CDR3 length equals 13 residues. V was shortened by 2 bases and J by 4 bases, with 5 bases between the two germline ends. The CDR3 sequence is CASSLQGTGELFF. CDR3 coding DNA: TGTGCCAGCAGTTTACAGGGCACCGGGGAGCTGTTTTTT.

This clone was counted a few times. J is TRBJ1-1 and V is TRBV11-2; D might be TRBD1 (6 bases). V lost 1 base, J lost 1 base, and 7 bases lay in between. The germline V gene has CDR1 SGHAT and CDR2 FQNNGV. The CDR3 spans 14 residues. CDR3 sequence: CASSLVGQNTEAFF. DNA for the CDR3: TGTGCCAGCAGCTTAGTGGGACAGAACACTGAAGCTTTCTTT.

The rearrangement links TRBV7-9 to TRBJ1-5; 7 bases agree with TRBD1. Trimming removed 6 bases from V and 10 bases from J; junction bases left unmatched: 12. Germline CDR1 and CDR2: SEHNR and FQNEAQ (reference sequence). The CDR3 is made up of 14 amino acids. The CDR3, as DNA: TGTGCCAGCAGTTTGGGACAGAGCTACAAACCCCAGCATTTT. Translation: CASSLGQSYKPQHF. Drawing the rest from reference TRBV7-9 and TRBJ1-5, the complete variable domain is DTGVSQNPRHKITKRGQNVTFRCDPISEHNRLYWYRQTLGQGPEFLTYFQNEAQLEKSRLLSDRFSAERPKGSFSTLEIQRTEQGDSAMYLCASSLGQSYKPQHFGDGTRLSIL.

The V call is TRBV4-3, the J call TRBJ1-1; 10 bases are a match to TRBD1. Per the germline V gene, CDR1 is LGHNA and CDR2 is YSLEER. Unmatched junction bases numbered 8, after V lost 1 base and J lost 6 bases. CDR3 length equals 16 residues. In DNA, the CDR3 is TGCGCCAGCAGCCAAGTGGTAGGGACAGGGGAGCCTGAAGCTTTCTTT. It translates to CASSQVVGTGEPEAFF.

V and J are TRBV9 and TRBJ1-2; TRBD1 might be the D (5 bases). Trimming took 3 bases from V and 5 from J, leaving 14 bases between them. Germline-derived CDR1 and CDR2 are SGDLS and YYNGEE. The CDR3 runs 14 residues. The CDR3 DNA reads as TGTGCCAGCAGCGCCCAGGGAGGGATTTATGGCTACACCTTC. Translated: CASSAQGGIYGYTF.

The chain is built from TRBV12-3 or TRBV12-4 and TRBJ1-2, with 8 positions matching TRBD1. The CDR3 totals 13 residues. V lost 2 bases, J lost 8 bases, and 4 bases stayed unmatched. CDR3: CASSLNRGYGYTF. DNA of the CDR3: TGTGCCAGCAGTTTAAACAGGGGGTACGGCTACACCTTC.

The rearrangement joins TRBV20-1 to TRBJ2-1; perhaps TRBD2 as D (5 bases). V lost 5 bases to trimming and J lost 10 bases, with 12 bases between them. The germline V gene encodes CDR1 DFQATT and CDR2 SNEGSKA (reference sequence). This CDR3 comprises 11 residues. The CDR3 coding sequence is TGCAGTGCTCTTGGCGAGGGCGAGCAGTTCTTC. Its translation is CSALGEGEQFF.

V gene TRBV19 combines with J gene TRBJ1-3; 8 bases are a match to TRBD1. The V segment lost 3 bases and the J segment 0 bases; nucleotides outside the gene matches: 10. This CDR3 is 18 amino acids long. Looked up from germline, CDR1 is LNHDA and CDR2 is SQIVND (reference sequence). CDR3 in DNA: TGTGCCAGTAGTATTGACAGGGGCGATTACGGCTCTGGAAACACCATATATTTT. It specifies CASSIDRGDYGSGNTIYF.

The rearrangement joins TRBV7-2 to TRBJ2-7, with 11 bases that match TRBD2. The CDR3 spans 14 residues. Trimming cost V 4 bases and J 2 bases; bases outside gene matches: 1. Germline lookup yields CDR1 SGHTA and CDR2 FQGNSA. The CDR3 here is CASSSSGGTYEQYF. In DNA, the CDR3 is TGTGCCAGCAGCTCTAGCGGGGGGACCTACGAGCAGTACTTC.

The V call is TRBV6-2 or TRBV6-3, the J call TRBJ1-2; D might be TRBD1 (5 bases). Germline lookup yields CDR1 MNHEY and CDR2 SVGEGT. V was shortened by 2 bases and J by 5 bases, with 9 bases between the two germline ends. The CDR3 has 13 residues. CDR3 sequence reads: CASSYLDSYGYTF. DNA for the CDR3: TGTGCCAGCAGTTACCTTGACAGTTATGGCTACACCTTC.

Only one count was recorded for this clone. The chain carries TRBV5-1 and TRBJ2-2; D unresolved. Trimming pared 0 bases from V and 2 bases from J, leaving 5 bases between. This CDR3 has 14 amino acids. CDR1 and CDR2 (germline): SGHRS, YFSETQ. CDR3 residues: CASSLGANTGELFF. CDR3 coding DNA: TGCGCCAGCAGCTTGGGGGCTAACACCGGGGAGCTGTTTTTT. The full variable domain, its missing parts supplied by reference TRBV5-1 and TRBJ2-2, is KAGVTQTPRYLIKTRGQQVTLSCSPISGHRSVSWYQQTPGQGLQFLFEYFSETQRNKGNFPGRFSGRQFSNSRSEMNVSTLELGDSALYLCASSLGANTGELFFGEGSRLTVL.

Here the CDR3 DNA reads TGTGCCAGCAGAGCGAGGGTTGTCACTGAAGCTTTCTTT. It yields the protein CASRARVVTEAFF. The V gene is TRBV25-1, the J gene TRBJ1-1; D is unclear. The CDR3 runs to 13 residues. V was cut by 6 bases and J by 4 bases, with 12 bases left in between. Looked up from germline, CDR1 is MGHDK and CDR2 is SYGVNS. Variable domain in full (rest from reference TRBV25-1 and TRBJ1-1): EADIYQTPRYLVIGTGKKITLECSQTMGHDKMYWYQQDPGMELHLIHYSYGVNSTEKGDLSSESTVSRIRTEHFPLTLESARPSHTSQYLCASRARVVTEAFFGQGTRLTVV.

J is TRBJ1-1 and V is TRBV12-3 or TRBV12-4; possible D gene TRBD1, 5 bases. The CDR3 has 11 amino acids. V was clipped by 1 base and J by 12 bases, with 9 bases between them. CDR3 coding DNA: TGTGCCAGCAGTTTAGGACAGTTACCTTTCTTT. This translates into CASSLGQLPFF.

Here the CDR3 reads CASSANTFLAGGADTQYF. DNA of the CDR3: TGTGCCAGCAGCGCCAATACCTTCCTAGCGGGGGGTGCAGATACGCAGTATTTT. V is TRBV9 and J is TRBJ2-3; TRBD2 agrees at 11 bases. The CDR3 has 18 amino acids. The V gene's germline CDR1 is SGDLS and CDR2 YYNGEE. J gave up 4 bases and V 3 bases, and 13 bases lay outside the gene matches.

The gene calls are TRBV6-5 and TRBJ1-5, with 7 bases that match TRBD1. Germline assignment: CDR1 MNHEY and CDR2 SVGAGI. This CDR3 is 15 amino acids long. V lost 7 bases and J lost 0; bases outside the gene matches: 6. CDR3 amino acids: CASKDGQASNQPQHF. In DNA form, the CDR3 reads TGTGCCAGCAAAGATGGACAGGCTAGCAATCAGCCCCAGCATTTT.

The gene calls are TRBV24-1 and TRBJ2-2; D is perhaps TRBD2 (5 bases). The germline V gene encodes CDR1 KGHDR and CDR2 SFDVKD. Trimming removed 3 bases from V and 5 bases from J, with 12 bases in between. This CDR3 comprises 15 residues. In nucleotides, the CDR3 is TGTGCCACCAGTGATCCTAACGGGGTGACCGGGGAGCTGTTTTTT. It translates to CATSDPNGVTGELFF.

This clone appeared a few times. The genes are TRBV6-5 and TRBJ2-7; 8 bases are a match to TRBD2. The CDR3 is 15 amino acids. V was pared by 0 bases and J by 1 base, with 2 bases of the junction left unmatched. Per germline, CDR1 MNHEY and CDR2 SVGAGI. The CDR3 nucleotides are TGTGCCAGCAGTTACTCTTTAGCGGGGTCCTACGAGCAGTACTTC. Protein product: CASSYSLAGSYEQYF.

This chain's CDR3 is CASSRTGSGYTF. In DNA, the CDR3 is TGTGCCAGCTCACGGACAGGGAGTGGCTACACCTTC. This chain links TRBV18 with TRBJ1-2; 8 bases line up with TRBD1. This CDR3 has 12 amino acids. Germline V gives CDR1 KGHSH, CDR2 LQKENI. J gave up 7 bases and V 4 bases, and 2 bases lay outside the gene matches.

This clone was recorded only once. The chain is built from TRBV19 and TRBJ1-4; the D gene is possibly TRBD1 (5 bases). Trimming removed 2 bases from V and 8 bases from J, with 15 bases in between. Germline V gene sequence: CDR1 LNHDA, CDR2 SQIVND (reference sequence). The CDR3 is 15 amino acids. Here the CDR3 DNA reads TGTGCCAGTAGTATAAGTGAGGCGACAGTCGAAAAACTGTTTTTT. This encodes CASSISEATVEKLFF.

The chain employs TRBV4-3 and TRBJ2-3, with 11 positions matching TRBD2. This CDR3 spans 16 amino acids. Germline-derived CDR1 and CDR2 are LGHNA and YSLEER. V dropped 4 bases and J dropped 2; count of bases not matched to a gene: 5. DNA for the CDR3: TGCGCCAGCAGCCGAACTAGCGGGGGATACACAGATACGCAGTATTTT. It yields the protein CASSRTSGGYTDTQYF.

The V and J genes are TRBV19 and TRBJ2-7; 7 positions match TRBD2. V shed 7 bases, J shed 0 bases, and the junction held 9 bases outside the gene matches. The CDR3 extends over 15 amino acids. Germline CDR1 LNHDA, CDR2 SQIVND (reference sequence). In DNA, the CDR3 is TGTGCCAGTACCCCGACCGGGGGGACCTCCTACGAGCAGTACTTC. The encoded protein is CASTPTGGTSYEQYF.

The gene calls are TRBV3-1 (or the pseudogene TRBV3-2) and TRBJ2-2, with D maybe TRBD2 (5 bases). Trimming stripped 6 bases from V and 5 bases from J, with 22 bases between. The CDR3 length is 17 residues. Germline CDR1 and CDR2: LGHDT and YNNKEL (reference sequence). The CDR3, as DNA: TGTGCCAGCAGACCCCCTCCGCTTAGCAAGCGGACCGGGGAGCTGTTTTTT. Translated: CASRPPPLSKRTGELFF.

The CDR3: CASTVRPGNEQFF. The CDR3 region has the DNA TGTGCCAGCACCGTCCGGCCGGGAAATGAGCAGTTCTTC. The chain has TRBV14 and TRBJ2-1; the D gene is possibly TRBD2 (5 bases). Germline CDR1 SGHDN, CDR2 FVKESK. The CDR3 runs to 13 residues. Trimming removed 7 bases from V and 7 bases from J, with 14 bases in between.

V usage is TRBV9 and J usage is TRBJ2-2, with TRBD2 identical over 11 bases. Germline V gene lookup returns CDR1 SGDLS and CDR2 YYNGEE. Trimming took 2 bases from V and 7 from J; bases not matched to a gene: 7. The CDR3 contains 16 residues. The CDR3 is CASSVLSGGAVGELFF. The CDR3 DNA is TGTGCCAGCAGCGTTCTTAGCGGGGGGGCCGTCGGGGAGCTGTTTTTT.

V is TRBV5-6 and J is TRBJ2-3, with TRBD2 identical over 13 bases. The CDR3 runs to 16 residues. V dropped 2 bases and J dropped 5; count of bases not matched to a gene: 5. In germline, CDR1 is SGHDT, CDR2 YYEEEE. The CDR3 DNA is TGTGCCAGCAGCTTTGGACTAGCGGGGGCCTTAGATACGCAGTATTTT. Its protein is CASSFGLAGALDTQYF.

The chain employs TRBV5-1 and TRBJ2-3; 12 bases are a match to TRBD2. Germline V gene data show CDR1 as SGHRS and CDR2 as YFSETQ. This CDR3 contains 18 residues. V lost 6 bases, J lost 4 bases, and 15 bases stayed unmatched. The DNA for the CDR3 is TGCGCCAGCACCCACCCTAGCGGGGGGGCCGGGGTTGCAGATACGCAGTATTTT. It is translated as CASTHPSGGAGVADTQYF.

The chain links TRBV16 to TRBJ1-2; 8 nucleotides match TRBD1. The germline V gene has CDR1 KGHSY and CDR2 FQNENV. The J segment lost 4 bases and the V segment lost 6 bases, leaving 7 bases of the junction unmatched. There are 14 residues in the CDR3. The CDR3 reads CASRANQGAYGYTF. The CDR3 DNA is TGTGCCAGCAGAGCCAATCAGGGGGCCTATGGCTACACCTTC. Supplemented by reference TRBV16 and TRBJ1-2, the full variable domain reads GEEVAQTPKHLVRGEGQKAKLYCAPIKGHSYVFWYQQVLKNEFKFLISFQNENVFDETGMPKERFSAKCLPNSPCSLEIQATKLEDSAVYFCASRANQGAYGYTFGSGTRLTVV.